The 16 T cell receptor beta chains presented below share a single source sample, sequenced in a study of blood T cell repertoires in COVID-19 (dated by TCRdb to about 2020). The method behind the library was the immunoSEQ multiplex PCR assay. In TCRdb, the immuneACCESS table is reduced to in-frame sequences with V and J assigned. These tables do not hold every clone; where another copy was compared, an unresolved V gene accounts for under half, and the others remain unexplained. This sample gives under 300,000 clones in total; about four fifths of them show up just once. The top ten clones comprise less than 3.5% of the sample. The sample was peripheral blood. Receptor source: a woman aged 18-29 years with acute or convalescent COVID-19.

V is TRBV30 and J is TRBJ2-3; 13 bases are shared with TRBD2. This CDR3 contains 16 residues. The V and J ends lost 2 bases and 2 bases, in that order; junction bases with no gene match: 4. Germline CDR1 is GTSNPN and CDR2 is SVGIG (reference sequence). CDR3: CAWSPGTSGNTDTQYF. CDR3 DNA: TGTGCCTGGAGTCCCGGGACTAGCGGGAACACAGATACGCAGTATTTT.

The chain recombines TRBV30 with TRBJ1-1; unclear D gene. V was pared by 2 bases and J by 1 base, with 14 bases between. Germline loops: CDR1 GTSNPN, CDR2 SVGIG (reference sequence). The CDR3 is 15 residues long. The DNA of the CDR3 is TGTGCCTGGAGTCCCAGCTGGGCAGGGAACACTGAAGCTTTCTTT. This encodes CAWSPSWAGNTEAFF. The full variable domain, completed using reference TRBV30 and TRBJ1-1, is SQTIHQWPATLVQPVGSPLSLECTVEGTSNPNLYWYRQAAGRGLQLLFYSVGIGQISSEVPQNLSASRPQDRQFILSSKKLLLSDSGFYLCAWSPSWAGNTEAFFGQGTRLTVV.

The chain links TRBV14 to TRBJ2-7, with TRBD2 matching 12 bases. The junction had 7 bases not matched to a gene; V was cut back by 2 bases and J by 5 bases. This CDR3 region has 16 residues. In germline, CDR1 is SGHDN, CDR2 FVKESK. The chain's CDR3 is CASSQSLGLAGDEQYF. CDR3 DNA sequence: TGTGCCAGCAGCCAATCCTTGGGACTAGCGGGCGACGAGCAGTACTTC. The entire variable domain, with the rest obtained from reference TRBV14 and TRBJ2-7, is as follows: EAGVTQFPSHSVIEKGQTVTLRCDPISGHDNLYWYRRVMGKEIKFLLHFVKESKQDESGMPNNRFLAERTGGTYSTLKVQPAELEDSGVYFCASSQSLGLAGDEQYFGPGTRLTVT.

V gene TRBV24-1 combines with J gene TRBJ2-1; 9 bases match TRBD1. The V and J ends lost 5 bases and 0 bases, in that order; junction bases with no gene match: 10. The germline V gene has CDR1 KGHDR and CDR2 SFDVKD. The CDR3 is made up of 18 amino acids. The CDR3 DNA sequence: TGTGCCACCAGTGCATGGGACAGGGTGCCCAGCTCCTACAATGAGCAGTTCTTC. Translation gives CATSAWDRVPSSYNEQFF.

This clone was counted a single time. The genes are TRBV7-2 and TRBJ1-2, with 7 nucleotides matching TRBD1. CDR3 length: 16 amino acids. Germline assignment: CDR1 SGHTA and CDR2 FQGNSA. After removal of 2 bases from V and 3 bases from J, the junction contained 9 bases not matched to a gene. The CDR3 reads CASSLSTGQPDYGYTF. The CDR3 nucleotides are TGTGCCAGCAGCTTATCGACAGGGCAGCCTGACTATGGCTACACCTTC.

The rearrangement links TRBV29-1 to TRBJ2-1, with TRBD1 matching 7 bases. V lost 6 bases, J lost 7 bases, and 18 bases stayed unmatched. This CDR3 has 16 amino acids. Germline values: CDR1 SQVTM, CDR2 ANQGSEA. The CDR3: CSVIGQVWASQNEQFF. CDR3 sequence (DNA): TGCAGCGTAATAGGACAGGTTTGGGCCTCTCAGAATGAGCAGTTCTTC.

The rearrangement joins TRBV10-3 to TRBJ1-2; 10 bases line up with TRBD1. The CDR3 consists of 14 residues. Unmatched junction bases numbered 5, after V lost 7 bases and J lost 3 bases. CDR1 ENHRY and CDR2 SYGVKD come from the germline V gene. The CDR3 loop reads CAITPGQGYYGYTF. The CDR3 bases are TGTGCCATCACTCCGGGACAGGGGTACTATGGCTACACCTTC.

The chain joins TRBV29-1 to TRBJ2-7, with 12 positions matching TRBD1. Per germline, CDR1 SQVTM and CDR2 ANQGSEA. The CDR3 is made up of 16 amino acids. V lost 3 bases, J lost 5 bases, and 11 bases stayed unmatched. The DNA of the CDR3 is TGCAGCGTTGAGTCCCCGGGACAGGGGGCTATCGACGAGCAGTACTTC. Its protein is CSVESPGQGAIDEQYF.

V and J are TRBV25-1 and TRBJ2-7; D possibly corresponds to TRBD1 (5 bases). With 9 bases removed from V and 1 base from J, the gap between germline ends came to 7 bases. There are 11 residues in the CDR3. CDR1 and CDR2 from the germline V gene are MGHDK and SYGVNS. The CDR3 bases are TGTGCCAGTTCAGGGTCCTACGAGCAGTACTTC. Its translation is CASSGSYEQYF.

The chain combines TRBV6-5 with TRBJ2-1; TRBD1 aligns across 7 bases. CDR1 and CDR2 (germline): MNHEY, SVGAGI. J gave up 5 bases and V 0 bases, and 1 base lay outside the gene matches. The CDR3 loop spans 14 amino acids. This CDR3 reads CASSYSDRDNEQFF. Written as DNA, the CDR3 is TGTGCCAGCAGTTACTCCGACAGGGACAATGAGCAGTTCTTC.

This chain joins TRBV25-1 and TRBJ2-3, with 7 bases identical to TRBD1. Germline lookup yields CDR1 MGHDK and CDR2 SYGVNS. V lost 6 bases, J lost 0 bases, and 3 bases stayed unmatched. The CDR3 covers 14 residues. The CDR3, as DNA: TGTGCCAGCAGGGGACAGCTTAGCACAGATACGCAGTATTTT. Protein: CASRGQLSTDTQYF.

This chain uses TRBV27 with TRBJ2-7; the D gene is possibly TRBD2 (7 bases). V dropped 3 bases and J dropped 12 bases, with 21 bases sitting between them. The germline CDR1 and CDR2 sequences are MNHEY and SMNVEV (reference sequence). The CDR3 consists of 14 residues. CDR3 DNA sequence: TGTGCCAGCAGTTTGGATGCGGGGGCCCAGGTATTGTACTTC. Residues: CASSLDAGAQVLYF.

V gene TRBV4-3 combines with J gene TRBJ1-1, with TRBD1 matching 10 bases. This CDR3 is 15 amino acids long. V shed 1 base and J 5 bases; nucleotides not matched to a gene: 4. Germline CDR1 is LGHNA and CDR2 is YSLEER. CDR3 loop: CASSQVRQGATEAFF. CDR3 nucleotide sequence: TGCGCCAGCAGCCAAGTAAGACAGGGGGCTACTGAAGCTTTCTTT.

This chain links TRBV12-5 with TRBJ1-5; TRBD1 might be the D (5 bases). Germline CDR1 is LGHNT and CDR2 is FRNRAP. V was shortened by 2 bases and J by 6 bases, with 11 bases between the two germline ends. The CDR3 loop spans 14 amino acids. The CDR3 spells CASGLFGGFQPQHF. Here the CDR3 DNA reads TGTGCTAGTGGTTTGTTCGGGGGTTTTCAGCCCCAGCATTTT.

This clone was picked up one time. This sequence joins TRBV14 and TRBJ1-2, with a possible D match to TRBD1 (6 bases). Germline-derived CDR1 and CDR2 are SGHDN and FVKESK. V lost 7 bases to trimming and J lost 0 bases, with 24 bases between them. The CDR3 runs to 18 residues. The CDR3 loop reads CASTIPQGPGQANYGYTF. The CDR3 nucleotides read TGTGCCAGCACTATACCACAGGGACCTGGGCAGGCTAACTATGGCTACACCTTC.

This chain connects TRBV19 to TRBJ2-2, with 12 bases lining up with TRBD2. V dropped 9 bases and J dropped 7; count of bases not matched to a gene: 15. The CDR3 has 17 amino acids. Germline loops: CDR1 LNHDA, CDR2 SQIVND (reference sequence). The CDR3 is CASRGYSSGRVGGELFF. The CDR3 nucleotides read TGTGCCAGCAGGGGATACTCTAGCGGGAGGGTCGGCGGGGAGCTGTTTTTT.